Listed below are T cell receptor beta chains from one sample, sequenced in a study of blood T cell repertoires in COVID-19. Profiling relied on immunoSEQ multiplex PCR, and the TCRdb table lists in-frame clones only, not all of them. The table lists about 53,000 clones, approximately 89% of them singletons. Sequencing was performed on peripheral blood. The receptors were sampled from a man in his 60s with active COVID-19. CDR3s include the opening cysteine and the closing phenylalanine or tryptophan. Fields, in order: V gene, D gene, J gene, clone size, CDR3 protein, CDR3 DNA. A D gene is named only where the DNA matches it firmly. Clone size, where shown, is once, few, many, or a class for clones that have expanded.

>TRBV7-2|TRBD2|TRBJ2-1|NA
CASSLGPSGAYNEQFF
TGTGCCAGCAGCTTAGGCCCTAGCGGGGCCTACAATGAGCAGTTCTTC
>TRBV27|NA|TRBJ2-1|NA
CASSLEGGGEQFF
TGTGCCAGCAGTTTAGAAGGGGGTGGTGAGCAGTTCTTC
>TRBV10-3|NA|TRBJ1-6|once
CAISESGSNSPLHF
TGTGCCATCAGTGAGTCCGGGTCTAATTCACCCCTCCACTTT
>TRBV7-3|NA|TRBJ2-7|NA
CASRLTTSPRQGSLGPYEQYF
TGTGCCAGCAGACTAACCACCTCGCCTCGTCAGGGAAGTCTAGGTCCCTACGAGCAGTACTTC
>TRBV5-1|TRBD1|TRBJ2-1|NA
CASSLVGSTGDEQFF
TGCGCCAGCAGCTTGGTGGGCTCCACAGGGGATGAGCAGTTCTTC
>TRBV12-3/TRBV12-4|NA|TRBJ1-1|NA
CASSLQGSEAFF
TGTGCCAGCAGTTTGCAGGGTTCTGAAGCTTTCTTT
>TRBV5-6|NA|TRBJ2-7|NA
CASSLGSGNSYEQYF
TGTGCCAGCAGCTTGGGCTCCGGGAACTCCTACGAGCAGTACTTC
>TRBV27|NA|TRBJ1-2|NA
CASSSTGTYGYTF
TGTGCCAGCAGCTCGACAGGTACTTATGGCTACACCTTC
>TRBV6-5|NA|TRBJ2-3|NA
CASTPREWADTQYF
TGTGCCAGCACCCCCCGGGAGTGGGCAGATACGCAGTATTTT
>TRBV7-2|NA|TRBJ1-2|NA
CASSPPGNYGYTF
TGTGCCAGCAGCCCCCCGGGAAACTATGGCTACACCTTC
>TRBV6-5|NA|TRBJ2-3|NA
CASRFRVRTDTQYF
TGTGCCAGCCGTTTCAGGGTCCGCACAGATACGCAGTATTTT
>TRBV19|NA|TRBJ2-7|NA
CASSIRPGAWRVNSYEQYF
TGTGCCAGTAGTATCCGCCCAGGGGCTTGGCGGGTGAACTCCTACGAGCAGTACTTC
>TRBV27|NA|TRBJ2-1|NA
CASRWPGQEQFF
TGTGCCAGCAGGTGGCCGGGACAAGAACAGTTCTTC
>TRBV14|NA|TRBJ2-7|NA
CASSQWSEQYF
TGTGCCAGCAGCCAATGGAGCGAGCAGTACTTC
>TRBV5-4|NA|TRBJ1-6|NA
CASSSRTSTANSPLHF
TGTGCCAGCAGCTCCCGGACATCAACCGCCAATTCACCCCTCCACTTT
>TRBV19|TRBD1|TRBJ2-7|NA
CASSSGQGREQYF
TGTGCCAGTAGTAGCGGACAGGGGAGGGAGCAGTACTTC
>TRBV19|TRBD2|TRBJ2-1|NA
CASSKLAGAGEQFF
TGTGCCAGTAGTAAACTAGCGGGAGCCGGTGAGCAGTTCTTC
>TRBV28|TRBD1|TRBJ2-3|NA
CASSSATGGLGDTQYF
TGTGCCAGCAGTTCCGCGACAGGGGGCTTGGGAGATACGCAGTATTTT
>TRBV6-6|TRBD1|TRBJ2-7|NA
CASSYSTGQSPYEQYF
TGTGCCAGCAGTTACTCGACAGGGCAAAGTCCCTACGAGCAGTACTTC
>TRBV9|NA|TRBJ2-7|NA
CASSPTGRGEQYF
TGTGCCAGCAGCCCCACAGGGCGCGGTGAGCAGTACTTC
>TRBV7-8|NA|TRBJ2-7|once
CASSPRGQTSEEQYF
TGTGCCAGCAGCCCGCGGGGACAGACCTCAGAGGAGCAGTACTTC
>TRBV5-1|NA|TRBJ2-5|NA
CASSPGQAQETQYF
TGCGCCAGCAGCCCGGGACAAGCTCAAGAGACCCAGTACTTC
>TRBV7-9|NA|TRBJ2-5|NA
CASWRGGETQYF
TGTGCCAGTTGGAGGGGAGGAGAGACCCAGTACTTC
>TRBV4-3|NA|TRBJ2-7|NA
CASSQEWKQGVYEQYF
TGCGCCAGCAGCCAAGAGTGGAAACAGGGTGTCTACGAGCAGTACTTC
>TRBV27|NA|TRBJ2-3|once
CASRGREDTQYF
TGTGCCAGCAGGGGCAGGGAAGATACGCAGTATTTT
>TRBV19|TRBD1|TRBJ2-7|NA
CASSIVQGAYEQYF
TGTGCCAGTAGTATTGTACAGGGGGCTTACGAGCAGTACTTC
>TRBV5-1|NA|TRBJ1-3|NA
CASSLDGFLDSGNTIYF
TGCGCCAGCAGCTTGGACGGGTTTCTCGATTCGGGAAACACCATATATTTT
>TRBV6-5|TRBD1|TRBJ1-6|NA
CASSHGTGGYSPLHF
TGTGCCAGCAGCCACGGGACAGGGGGATACTCACCCCTCCACTTT
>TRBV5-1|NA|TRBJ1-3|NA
CASSLATGSGNTIYF
TGCGCCAGCAGCTTGGCCACAGGAAGTGGAAACACCATATATTTT
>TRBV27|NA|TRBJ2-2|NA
CASSLSYTNTGELFF
TGTGCCAGCAGTTTGAGCTATACGAACACCGGGGAGCTGTTTTTT
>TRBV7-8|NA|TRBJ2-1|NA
CASSLEGGIGNEQFF
TGTGCCAGCAGCTTAGAAGGCGGGATCGGCAATGAGCAGTTCTTC
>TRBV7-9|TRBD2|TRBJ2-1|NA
CASSIGGLAGANEQFF
TGTGCCAGCAGTATAGGGGGACTAGCGGGAGCCAATGAGCAGTTCTTC
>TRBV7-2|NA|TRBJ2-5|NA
CASSPGAEQETQYF
TGTGCCAGCAGCCCCGGAGCGGAACAAGAGACCCAGTACTTC
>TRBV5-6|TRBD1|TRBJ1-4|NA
CASYSIKTGLGEKLFF
TGTGCCAGCTATTCGATCAAGACAGGGCTGGGTGAAAAACTGTTTTTT
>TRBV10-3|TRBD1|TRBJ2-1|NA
CAITVDRTELGSSYNEQFF
TGTGCCATCACTGTGGACAGGACAGAATTGGGGAGCTCCTACAATGAGCAGTTCTTC
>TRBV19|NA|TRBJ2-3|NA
CASSITGTSTDTQYF
TGTGCCAGTAGTATCACGGGAACTAGCACAGATACGCAGTATTTT
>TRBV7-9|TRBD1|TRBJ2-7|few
CASSLRQGAREQYF
TGTGCCAGCAGCCTGAGACAGGGGGCGAGAGAGCAGTACTTC
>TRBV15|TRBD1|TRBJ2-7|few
CATSRAGQGYEQYF
TGTGCCACCAGCAGAGCGGGACAGGGCTACGAGCAGTACTTC
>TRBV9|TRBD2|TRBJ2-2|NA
CASSVVGSGINTGELFF
TGTGCCAGCAGCGTAGTTGGTAGCGGGATTAACACCGGGGAGCTGTTTTTT
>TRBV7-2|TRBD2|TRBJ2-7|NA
CASSTPGTSGSRYEQYF
TGTGCCAGCAGCACACCCGGGACTAGCGGGAGTAGGTACGAGCAGTACTTC
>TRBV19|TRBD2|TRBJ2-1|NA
CASSIVGLAGSDEQFF
TGTGCCAGTAGTATAGTGGGACTAGCGGGAAGTGATGAGCAGTTCTTC
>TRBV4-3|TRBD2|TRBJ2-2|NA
CASSQEVTSGRPGELFF
TGCGCCAGCAGCCAAGAGGTGACTAGCGGGAGGCCCGGGGAGCTGTTTTTT
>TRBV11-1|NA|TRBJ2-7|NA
CASSGRPEGSYEQYF
TGTGCCAGCAGCGGGCGGCCCGAGGGCTCCTACGAGCAGTACTTC
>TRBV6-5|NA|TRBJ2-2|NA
CASSSSPTGGELFF
TGTGCCAGCAGTTCGAGCCCGACGGGCGGGGAGCTGTTTTTT
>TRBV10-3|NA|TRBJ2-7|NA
CAISEPGRVPYEQYF
TGTGCCATCAGTGAGCCCGGGAGAGTCCCCTACGAGCAGTACTTC
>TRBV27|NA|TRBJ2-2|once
CASSLDSFTGELFF
TGTGCCAGCAGTCTGGACAGTTTTACCGGGGAGCTGTTTTTT
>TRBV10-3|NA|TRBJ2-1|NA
CAISGSVTSYNEQFF
TGTGCCATCAGTGGTAGCGTTACCTCCTACAATGAGCAGTTCTTC
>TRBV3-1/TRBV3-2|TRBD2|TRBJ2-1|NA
CASSQGRLAGPHGNEQFF
TGTGCCAGCAGCCAAGGGCGGCTAGCGGGACCTCACGGGAATGAGCAGTTCTTC
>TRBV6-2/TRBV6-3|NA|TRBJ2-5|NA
CASSYIQRDNMKETQYF
TGTGCCAGCAGTTATATCCAGCGGGACAATATGAAAGAGACCCAGTACTTC
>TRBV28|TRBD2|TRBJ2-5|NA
CASSSPGLAGAETQYF
TGTGCCAGCAGCTCTCCGGGACTAGCGGGAGCTGAGACCCAGTACTTC
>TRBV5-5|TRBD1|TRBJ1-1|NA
CASSDSRDRRMNTEAFF
TGTGCCAGCAGCGACAGCCGGGACAGAAGAATGAACACTGAAGCTTTCTTT
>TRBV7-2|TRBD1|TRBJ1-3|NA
CASSPTTTGPSGNTIYF
TGTGCCAGCAGCCCTACCACGACAGGGCCCTCTGGAAACACCATATATTTT
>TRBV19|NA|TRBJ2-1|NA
CASSIRLDNEQFF
TGTGCCAGTAGTATCCGACTGGACAATGAGCAGTTCTTC
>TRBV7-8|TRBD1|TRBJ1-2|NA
CASSPVSDRGYGYTF
TGTGCCAGCAGCCCAGTAAGCGACAGGGGCTATGGCTACACCTTC
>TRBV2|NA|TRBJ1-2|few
CASLLGADSYGYTF
TGTGCCAGCCTCCTAGGGGCGGATTCCTATGGCTACACCTTC
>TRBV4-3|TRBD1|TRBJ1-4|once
CASSHGQGRDEKLFF
TGCGCCAGCAGCCATGGACAGGGGAGGGATGAAAAACTGTTTTTT
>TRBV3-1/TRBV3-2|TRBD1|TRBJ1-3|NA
CANLQGEGF
TGTGCCAACTTACAGGGGGAAGGTTTC
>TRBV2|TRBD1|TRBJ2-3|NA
CASRDRGPDTQYF
TGTGCCAGCCGGGACAGGGGACCAGATACGCAGTATTTT
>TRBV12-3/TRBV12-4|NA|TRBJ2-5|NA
CASSSRDLETQYF
TGTGCCAGCAGTTCCCGGGACTTAGAGACCCAGTACTTC
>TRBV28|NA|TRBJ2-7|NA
CASSLGSHYEQYF
TGTGCCAGCAGTTTAGGCAGTCACTACGAGCAGTACTTC